Below, 22 T cell receptor beta chains from the same sample are listed, as sequenced in a study of human thymus T cells. Using immunoSEQ multiplex PCR, the repertoire was profiled, and TCRdb retains in-frame clones only, with some absent. This sample has fewer than 55,000 clones, with about 94% found just once. The sample was blood. These receptor sequences come from a boy in the first two years of life with a congenital heart defect but otherwise immunologically healthy.

This chain connects TRBV9 to TRBJ1-1, with D maybe TRBD1 (5 bases). Germline V CDR1 and CDR2: SGDLS, YYNGEE. The CDR3 totals 15 residues. Between the trimmed V and J ends, which lost 1 base and 0 bases, there was a span of 10 bases. The CDR3 sequence is CASSVRGGLNTEAFF. CDR3 bases: TGTGCCAGCAGCGTAAGGGGAGGACTGAACACTGAAGCTTTCTTT.

This clone was seen once. The chain carries TRBV5-1 and TRBJ2-3, with a weak D call TRBD2 (5 bases). CDR1 is SGHRS, CDR2 YFSETQ, per germline. The CDR3 consists of 15 residues. V shed 0 bases and J shed 4 bases, with 12 bases lying between them. The CDR3: CASSLVASTPDTQYF. DNA for the CDR3: TGCGCCAGCAGCTTGGTGGCTAGCACCCCAGATACGCAGTATTTT.

This clone is a singleton in its sample. V gene TRBV6-5 combines with J gene TRBJ1-4, with 8 bases lining up with TRBD1. The CDR3 is 15 residues long. The V segment lost 0 bases and the J segment 8 bases; nucleotides outside the gene matches: 5. The germline V gene encodes CDR1 MNHEY and CDR2 SVGAGI. DNA of the CDR3: TGTGCCAGCAGTTACTCCGGACAGGGCTGGGAAAAACTGTTTTTT. Protein: CASSYSGQGWEKLFF.

The gene calls are TRBV6-5 and TRBJ1-1; TRBD1 aligns across 11 bases. The CDR3 sequence is 14 residues long. CDR1 and CDR2 from the germline V gene are MNHEY and SVGAGI. V dropped 6 bases and J dropped 4; count of bases not matched to a gene: 4. The CDR3 DNA reads TGTGCCAGCAGCCCCGGGACAGGGGGCACTGAAGCTTTCTTT. Amino acids: CASSPGTGGTEAFF.

The chain couples TRBV4-1 to TRBJ2-4, with TRBD2 matching over 8 bases. Germline-derived CDR1 and CDR2 are MGHRA and YSYEKL. V lost 0 bases and J lost 8; bases outside the gene matches: 0. The CDR3 sequence is 13 residues long. This CDR3 reads CASSQDGRDIQYF. The CDR3 DNA reads TGCGCCAGCAGCCAAGACGGGAGGGACATTCAGTACTTC.

The gene calls are TRBV5-1 and TRBJ2-3; D is unclear. Trimming removed 5 bases from V and 4 bases from J, with 8 bases in between. CDR3 size: 12 residues. The germline gives CDR1 SGHRS, CDR2 YFSETQ. Written as DNA, the CDR3 is TGCGCCAGCAGTCCGAACGCAGATACGCAGTATTTT. This sequence encodes CASSPNADTQYF.

The genes are TRBV6-5 and TRBJ2-3, with TRBD2 identical over 14 bases. Germline V gives CDR1 MNHEY, CDR2 SVGAGI. J lost 4 bases, V lost 6 bases, and 3 bases had no gene match. This CDR3 spans 15 amino acids. This CDR3 reads CASRRLAGGPDTQYF. CDR3 bases: TGTGCCAGCAGGCGACTAGCGGGGGGGCCAGATACGCAGTATTTT.

This clone was counted a single time. The rearrangement joins TRBV7-2 to TRBJ1-1, with TRBD1 matching over 10 bases. V shed 4 bases, J shed 5 bases, and the junction held 4 bases outside the gene matches. The CDR3 covers 14 residues. Germline V gives CDR1 SGHTA, CDR2 FQGNSA. The CDR3, as DNA: TGTGCCAGCAGCTCCCGGACAGGGGGGACTGAAGCTTTCTTT. This sequence encodes CASSSRTGGTEAFF.

This clone appeared once. This chain uses TRBV5-1 with TRBJ2-7, with D perhaps matching TRBD2 (5 bases). Trimming removed 4 bases at V and 0 bases at J, with 14 bases between. Germline CDR1 and CDR2: SGHRS and YFSETQ. The CDR3 extends over 15 amino acids. The CDR3 DNA sequence: TGCGCCAGCAGCGGCCTTAGCGCCAGCTCCTACGAGCAGTACTTC. Encoded protein: CASSGLSASSYEQYF.

The J gene is TRBJ2-7, the V gene TRBV4-3, with 7 bases identical to TRBD2. CDR1 is LGHNA, CDR2 YSLEER, per germline. V shed 0 bases, J shed 0 bases, and the junction held 5 bases outside the gene matches. This CDR3 spans 16 amino acids. This CDR3 reads CASSQEVAGPSYEQYF. CDR3 DNA sequence: TGCGCCAGCAGCCAAGAGGTAGCGGGTCCCTCCTACGAGCAGTACTTC.

This sequence joins TRBV7-2 and TRBJ2-1; no clear D. V was cut by 5 bases and J by 3 bases, with 5 bases left in between. Germline CDR1 and CDR2: SGHTA and FQGNSA. There are 12 residues in the CDR3. The CDR3 DNA reads as TGTGCCAGCAGCCCGTTCTACAATGAGCAGTTCTTC. As protein: CASSPFYNEQFF.

The V gene is TRBV30, the J gene TRBJ1-6; D may be TRBD1 (5 bases). Trimming removed 2 bases at V and 0 bases at J, with 17 bases between. The CDR3 extends over 18 amino acids. The germline gives CDR1 GTSNPN, CDR2 SVGIG (reference sequence). For the CDR3, the DNA is TGTGCCTGGAGTCTCCATATGGGGCTTAGCTCCTATAATTCACCCCTCCACTTT. Its translation: CAWSLHMGLSSYNSPLHF.

This clone has more than one count but fewer than ten. V is TRBV5-4 and J is TRBJ1-2; D may be TRBD1 (6 bases). V lost 2 bases and J 4 bases, leaving 15 bases between the germline ends. From germline, CDR1 is SGHNT and CDR2 YYREEE (reference sequence). CDR3 length: 15 amino acids. CDR3 bases: TGTGCCAGCAGCTTCTTTACCGACAGGAGCTATGGCTACACCTTC. This codes for CASSFFTDRSYGYTF.

The chain combines TRBV12-5 with TRBJ2-1; the D call may be TRBD1 or TRBD2 (6 bases each). Germline CDR1 LGHNT, CDR2 FRNRAP. This CDR3 is 19 amino acids long. V was pared by 3 bases and J by 8 bases, with 29 bases between. Here the CDR3 DNA reads TGTGCTAGTGGTTTATCGGGTCGGGGGCCCCCGGGGGCGGTGGATGAGCAGTTCTTC. It encodes CASGLSGRGPPGAVDEQFF.

This clone was seen just once. The CDR3 reads CASSIEGGKRNQPQHF. Written as DNA, the CDR3 is TGTGCCAGTAGTATAGAGGGGGGGAAACGCAATCAGCCCCAGCATTTT. The chain links TRBV19 to TRBJ1-5; tentatively, D is TRBD1 (5 bases). V lost 0 bases and J 2 bases, leaving 11 bases between the germline ends. Germline loops: CDR1 LNHDA, CDR2 SQIVND (reference sequence). The CDR3 covers 16 residues.

J is TRBJ2-3 and V is TRBV9, with a possible D match to TRBD2 (6 bases). Germline assignment: CDR1 SGDLS and CDR2 YYNGEE. This CDR3 comprises 15 residues. V was trimmed by 0 bases and J by 0 bases, leaving 8 bases between them. The CDR3 nucleotides are TGTGCCAGCAGCGTAGTCGGGACTAGCACAGATACGCAGTATTTT. Protein product: CASSVVGTSTDTQYF.

This rearrangement joins TRBV19 to TRBJ1-1; no reliable D call. V lost 3 bases and J lost 5, with 13 bases in between. The CDR3 contains 14 residues. Germline CDR1 LNHDA, CDR2 SQIVND (reference sequence). Here the CDR3 DNA reads TGTGCCAGTAGTATGGTCCCGATGGGGACTGAAGCTTTCTTT. This gives the protein CASSMVPMGTEAFF.

The chain carries TRBV18 and TRBJ2-7; 7 bases align to TRBD1. Germline CDR1 is KGHSH and CDR2 is LQKENI. The CDR3 runs to 15 residues. After removal of 6 bases from V and 3 bases from J, the junction contained 11 bases not matched to a gene. CDR3 protein: CASSPAGTAYYEQYF. CDR3 nucleotide sequence: TGTGCCAGCTCTCCTGCCGGGACAGCTTACTACGAGCAGTACTTC.

The chain uses TRBV4-2 and TRBJ2-3, with 11 bases matching TRBD2. The germline V gene encodes CDR1 LGHNA and CDR2 YNFKEQ. There are 17 residues in the CDR3. J gave up 4 bases and V 8 bases, and 14 bases lay outside the gene matches. As DNA, the CDR3 is TGTGCCAGCGAACACTTAGCGGGGGGGCCGCGGTCAGATACGCAGTATTTT. Protein sequence: CASEHLAGGPRSDTQYF.

The rearrangement links TRBV5-8 to TRBJ1-2, with D uncertain. CDR1 and CDR2 from the germline V gene are SGHTS and YDEGEE. The length of the CDR3 is 14 residues. V was trimmed by 0 bases and J by 1 base, leaving 7 bases between them. The CDR3 loop is CASSLDTFNYGYTF. DNA for the CDR3: TGTGCCAGCAGCTTGGACACCTTTAACTATGGCTACACCTTC.

The V call is TRBV7-2, the J call TRBJ1-2; D is perhaps TRBD1 (6 bases). The germline V gene encodes CDR1 SGHTA and CDR2 FQGNSA. CDR3 length: 13 residues. V was pared by 2 bases and J by 8 bases, with 12 bases between. The CDR3 sequence: CASSLIRGAGYTF. Here the CDR3 DNA reads TGTGCCAGCAGCTTAATCAGGGGCGCGGGCTACACCTTC.

The chain uses TRBV15 and TRBJ2-3; TRBD2 matches 8 bases. Germline CDR1 is LNHNV and CDR2 is YYDKDF (reference sequence). The CDR3 consists of 16 residues. J gave up 2 bases and V 0 bases, and 4 bases lay outside the gene matches. The CDR3 DNA reads as TGTGCCACCAGCAGAGATCGGGGGGGGGCCACAGATACGCAGTATTTT. As protein: CATSRDRGGATDTQYF. The whole variable domain, remainder taken from reference TRBV15 and TRBJ2-3, is DAMVIQNPRYQVTQFGKPVTLSCSQTLNHNVMYWYQQKSSQAPKLLFHYYDKDFNNEADTPDNFQSRRPNTSFCFLDIRSPGLGDTAMYLCATSRDRGGATDTQYFGPGTRLTVL.